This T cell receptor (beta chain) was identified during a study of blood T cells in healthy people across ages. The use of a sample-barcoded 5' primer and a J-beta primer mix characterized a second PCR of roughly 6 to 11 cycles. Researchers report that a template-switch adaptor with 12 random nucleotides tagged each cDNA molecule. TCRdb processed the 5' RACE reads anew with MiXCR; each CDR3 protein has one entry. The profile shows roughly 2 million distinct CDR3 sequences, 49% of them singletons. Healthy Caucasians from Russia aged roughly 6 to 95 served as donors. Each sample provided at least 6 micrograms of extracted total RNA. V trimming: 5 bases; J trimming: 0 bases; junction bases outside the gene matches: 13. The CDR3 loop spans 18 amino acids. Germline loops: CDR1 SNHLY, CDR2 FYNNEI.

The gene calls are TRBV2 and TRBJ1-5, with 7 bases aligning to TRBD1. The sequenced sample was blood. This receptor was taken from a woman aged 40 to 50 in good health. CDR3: CASSPGQITTGSNQPQHF. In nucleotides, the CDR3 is TGTGCCAGCAGTCCGGGACAGATAACAACCGGTAGCAATCAGCCCCAGCATTTT.